The present TCR beta chain was sequenced within a study of response to subunit inactivated influenza vaccine. In TCRdb, the RT-PCR reads were re-called with MiXCR into one record per CDR3 protein. The table lists 500,000 to 550,000 distinct CDR3 sequences, 7.6% of them singletons. This clonotype has only a few counts. Its specificity is not known. Study results and caveats: The authors offered the suggestion that each seasonal influenza vaccination recruits few new T cells.

Germline V CDR1 and CDR2: MNHNS, SASEGT. This CDR3 is 15 amino acids long. The V gene end was trimmed by 6 bases and the J gene end by 2 bases; junction bases not matched to a gene: 4. Source: PBMCs from blood, taken less than 30 months after vaccination. This rearrangement joins TRBV6-1 to TRBJ2-3; 11 nucleotides match TRBD2. The clonotype comes from a man aged 50 to 69 who received an inactivated influenza vaccine. Written as DNA, the CDR3 is TGTGCCAGCAGGCCACTAGCGGGAGTCACAGATACGCAGTATTTT. The encoded protein is CASRPLAGVTDTQYF.